This T cell receptor (beta chain) came from a study of cytomegalovirus exposure and HLA in healthy donors. Study-level background: An earlier analysis found 110 million or so unique TCR beta sequences from 150 million to 200 million T cells.

The germline CDR1 and CDR2 sequences are MNHNS and SASEGT. The CDR3 has 15 residues. Trimming pared 6 bases from V and 5 bases from J, leaving 19 bases between. This clone was seen repeatedly, ten times or more. Use of 60 Vbeta and 13 Jbeta primers characterized the PCR. The assay was immunoSEQ multiplex PCR, and TCRdb's table has in-frame clones only and misses some. This table holds roughly 77,000 clones, about 78% found once. Though probably carrying unrecorded immune exposures, donors were nominally healthy at sampling. The sample was PBMCs. The receptor was derived from a woman in her thirties or forties in good health and CMV-seropositive. The gene calls are TRBV6-1 and TRBJ1-2, with D unresolved. CDR3 protein: CASSHQLNNGYGYTF. The CDR3, as DNA: TGTGCCAGCAGCCATCAACTGAATAACGGTTATGGCTACACCTTC.